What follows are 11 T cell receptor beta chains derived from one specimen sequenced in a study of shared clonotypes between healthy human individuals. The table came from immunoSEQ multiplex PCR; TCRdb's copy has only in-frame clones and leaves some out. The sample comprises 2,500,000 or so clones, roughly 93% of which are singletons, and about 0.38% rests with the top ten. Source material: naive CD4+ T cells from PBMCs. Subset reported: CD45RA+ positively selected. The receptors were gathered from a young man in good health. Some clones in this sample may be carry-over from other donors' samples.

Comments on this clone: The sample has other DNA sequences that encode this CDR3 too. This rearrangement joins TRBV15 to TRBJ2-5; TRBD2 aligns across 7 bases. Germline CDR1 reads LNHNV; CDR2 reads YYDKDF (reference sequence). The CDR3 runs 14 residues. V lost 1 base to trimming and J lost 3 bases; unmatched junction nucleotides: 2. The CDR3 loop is CATSRGLAEETQYF. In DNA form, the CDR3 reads TGTGCCACCAGCAGAGGACTAGCTGAAGAGACCCAGTACTTC.

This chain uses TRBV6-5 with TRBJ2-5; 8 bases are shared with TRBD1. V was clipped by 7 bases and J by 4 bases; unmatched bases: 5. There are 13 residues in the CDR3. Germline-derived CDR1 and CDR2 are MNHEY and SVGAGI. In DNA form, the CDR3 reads TGTGCCAGCAAAAGGACAGGGACAGAGACCCAGTACTTC. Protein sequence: CASKRTGTETQYF.

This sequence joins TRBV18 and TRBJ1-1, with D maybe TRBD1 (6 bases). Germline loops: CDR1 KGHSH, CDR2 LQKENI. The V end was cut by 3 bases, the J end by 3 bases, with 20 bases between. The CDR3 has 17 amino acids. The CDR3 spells CASSPLLFDRLDTEAFF. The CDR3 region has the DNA TGTGCCAGCTCACCCCTTCTATTCGACAGGCTGGACACTGAAGCTTTCTTT.

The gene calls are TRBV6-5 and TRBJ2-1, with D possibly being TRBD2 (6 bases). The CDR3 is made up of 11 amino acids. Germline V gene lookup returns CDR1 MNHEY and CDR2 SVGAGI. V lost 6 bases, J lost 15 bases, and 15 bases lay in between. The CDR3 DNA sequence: TGTGCCAGCAGCCATAGCGGACGCTGGTTCTTC. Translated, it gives CASSHSGRWFF.

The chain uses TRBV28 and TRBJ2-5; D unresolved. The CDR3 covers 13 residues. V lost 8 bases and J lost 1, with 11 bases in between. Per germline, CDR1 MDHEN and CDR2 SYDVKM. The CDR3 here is CASSPVVQETQYF. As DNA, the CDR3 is TGTGCCAGCTCGCCGGTAGTCCAAGAGACCCAGTACTTC.

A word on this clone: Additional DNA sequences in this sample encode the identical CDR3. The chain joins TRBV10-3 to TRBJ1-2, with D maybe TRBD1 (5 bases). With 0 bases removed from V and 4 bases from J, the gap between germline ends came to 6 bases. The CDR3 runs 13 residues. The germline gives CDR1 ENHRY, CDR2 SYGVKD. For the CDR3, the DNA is TGTGCCATCAGTGAGTCGGGGGGCTATGGCTACACCTTC. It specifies CAISESGGYGYTF.

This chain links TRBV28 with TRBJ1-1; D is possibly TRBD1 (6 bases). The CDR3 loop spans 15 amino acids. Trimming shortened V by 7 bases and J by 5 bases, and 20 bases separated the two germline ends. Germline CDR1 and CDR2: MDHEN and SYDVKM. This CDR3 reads CASTQSMGGATEAFF. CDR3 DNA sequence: TGTGCCAGCACTCAGTCAATGGGGGGCGCAACTGAAGCTTTCTTT.

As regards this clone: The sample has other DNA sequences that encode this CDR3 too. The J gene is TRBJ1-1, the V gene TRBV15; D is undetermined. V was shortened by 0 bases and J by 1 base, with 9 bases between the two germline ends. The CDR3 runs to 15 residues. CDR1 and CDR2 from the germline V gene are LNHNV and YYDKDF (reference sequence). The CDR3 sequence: CATSRDPRGNTEAFF. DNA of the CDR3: TGTGCCACCAGCAGAGATCCTCGGGGGAACACTGAAGCTTTCTTT.

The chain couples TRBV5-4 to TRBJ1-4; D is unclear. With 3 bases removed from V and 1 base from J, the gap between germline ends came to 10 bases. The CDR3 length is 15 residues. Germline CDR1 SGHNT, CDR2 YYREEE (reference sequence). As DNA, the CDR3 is TGTGCCAGCAGCTCCCGGGTTGGAACTAATGAAAAACTGTTTTTT. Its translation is CASSSRVGTNEKLFF.

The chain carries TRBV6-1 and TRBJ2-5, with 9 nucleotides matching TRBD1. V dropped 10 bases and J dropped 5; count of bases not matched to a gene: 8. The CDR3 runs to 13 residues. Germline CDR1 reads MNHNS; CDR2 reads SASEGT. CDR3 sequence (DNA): TGTGCCAACCCAAGGACAGGGGAGGAGACCCAGTACTTC. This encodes CANPRTGEETQYF.

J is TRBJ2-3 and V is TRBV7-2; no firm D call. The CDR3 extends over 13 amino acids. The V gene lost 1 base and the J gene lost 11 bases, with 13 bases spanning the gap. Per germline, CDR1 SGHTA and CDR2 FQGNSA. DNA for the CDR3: TGTGCCAGCAGCTTAGAGGTCAGCTCTCAGCAGTATTTT. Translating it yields CASSLEVSSQQYF.